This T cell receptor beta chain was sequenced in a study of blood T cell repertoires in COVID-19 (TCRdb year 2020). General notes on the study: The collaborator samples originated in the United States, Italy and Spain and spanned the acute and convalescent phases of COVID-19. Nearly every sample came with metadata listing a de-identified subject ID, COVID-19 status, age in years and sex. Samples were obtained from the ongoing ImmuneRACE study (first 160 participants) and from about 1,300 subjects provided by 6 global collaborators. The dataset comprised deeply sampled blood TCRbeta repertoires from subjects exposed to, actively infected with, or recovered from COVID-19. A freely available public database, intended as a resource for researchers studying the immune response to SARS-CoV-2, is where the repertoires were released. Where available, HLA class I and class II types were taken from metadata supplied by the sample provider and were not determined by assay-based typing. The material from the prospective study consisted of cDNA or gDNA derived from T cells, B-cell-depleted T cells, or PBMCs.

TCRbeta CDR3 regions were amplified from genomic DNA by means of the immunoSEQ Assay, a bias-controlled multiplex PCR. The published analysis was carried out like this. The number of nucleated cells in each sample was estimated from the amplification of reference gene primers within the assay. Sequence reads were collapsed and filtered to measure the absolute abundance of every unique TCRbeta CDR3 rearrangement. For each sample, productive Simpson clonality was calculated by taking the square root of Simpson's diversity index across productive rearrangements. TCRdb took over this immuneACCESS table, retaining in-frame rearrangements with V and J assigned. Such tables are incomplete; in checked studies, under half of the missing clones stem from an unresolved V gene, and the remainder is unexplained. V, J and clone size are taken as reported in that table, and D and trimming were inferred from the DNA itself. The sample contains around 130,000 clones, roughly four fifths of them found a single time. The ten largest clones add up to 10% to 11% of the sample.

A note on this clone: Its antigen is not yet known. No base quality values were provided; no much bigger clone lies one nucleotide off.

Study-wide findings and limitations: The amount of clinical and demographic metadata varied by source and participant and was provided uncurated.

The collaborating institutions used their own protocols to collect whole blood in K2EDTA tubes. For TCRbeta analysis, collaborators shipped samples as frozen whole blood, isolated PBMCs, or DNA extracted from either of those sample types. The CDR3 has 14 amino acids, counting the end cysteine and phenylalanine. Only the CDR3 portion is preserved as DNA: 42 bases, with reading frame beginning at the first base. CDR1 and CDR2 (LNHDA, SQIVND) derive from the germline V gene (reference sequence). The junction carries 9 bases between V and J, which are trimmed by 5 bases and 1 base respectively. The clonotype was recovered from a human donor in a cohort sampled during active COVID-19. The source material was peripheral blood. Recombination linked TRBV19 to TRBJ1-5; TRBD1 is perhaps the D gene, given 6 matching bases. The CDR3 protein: CASSQGQSNQPQHF. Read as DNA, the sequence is TGTGCCAGTAGTCAGGGGCAGAGCAATCAGCCCCAGCATTTT.